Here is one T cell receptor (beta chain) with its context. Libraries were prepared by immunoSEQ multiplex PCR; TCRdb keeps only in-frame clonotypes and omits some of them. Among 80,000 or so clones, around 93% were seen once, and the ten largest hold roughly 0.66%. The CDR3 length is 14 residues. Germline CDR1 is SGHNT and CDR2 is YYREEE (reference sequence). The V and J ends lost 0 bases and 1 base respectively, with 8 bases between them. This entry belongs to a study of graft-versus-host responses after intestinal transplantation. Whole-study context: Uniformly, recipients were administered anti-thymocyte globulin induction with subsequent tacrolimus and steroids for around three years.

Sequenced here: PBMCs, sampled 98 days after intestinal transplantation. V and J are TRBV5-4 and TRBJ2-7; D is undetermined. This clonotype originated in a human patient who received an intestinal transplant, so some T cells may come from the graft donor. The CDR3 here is CASSLVPGSYEQYF. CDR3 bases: TGTGCCAGCAGCTTGGTCCCAGGTTCCTACGAGCAGTACTTC. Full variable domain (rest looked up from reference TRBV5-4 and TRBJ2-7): ETGVTQSPTHLIKTRGQQVTLRCSSQSGHNTVSWYQQALGQGPQFIFQYYREEENGRGNFPPRFSGLQFPNYSSELNVNALELDDSALYLCASSLVPGSYEQYFGPGTRLTVT.